This T cell receptor beta chain was documented in a study of blood T cell repertoires in COVID-19. Study details: In each case, the material was cDNA or gDNA derived from T cells, B-cell-depleted T cells, or PBMCs.

Donors in Cohort 3 who had recovered were those with two negative PCRs, healthcare professional clearance, or resolution of their symptoms. Germline CDR1 is SGHTA and CDR2 is FQGNSA. With 5 bases clipped from V and 11 bases from J, the junction kept 8 bases outside the gene matches. CDR3 length equals 12 residues. The data were produced by immunoSEQ multiplex PCR, yet TCRdb's version contains in-frame clones alone and is incomplete. The table includes 180,000 or so clones, more than 70% detected once. The specimen was PBMCs or T cells enriched from blood (not recorded which). The receptor was derived from a man between 40 and 49 years old who had recovered from COVID-19. The J gene is TRBJ2-5, the V gene TRBV7-2; 7 bases match TRBD2. CDR3 sequence reads: CASSNSGTTQYF. The CDR3 bases are TGTGCCAGCAGCAATTCCGGGACTACGCAGTACTTC.